Listed here are 23 T cell receptor beta chains from one sample, sequenced in a study of T-cell reconstitution after alpha-beta-depleted transplantation in children. The TCRbeta library incorporated unique molecular identifiers. A single record per CDR3 protein comes from TCRdb applying MiXCR to the PCR reads. The sample has roughly 590,000 distinct CDR3 sequences; approximately 16% are singletons. The input for sequencing was PBMCs from the stem cell graft donor, taken from the stem cell graft. The receptors here all came from a human donor who donated a stem cell graft to a child with acute myeloid leukemia.

The chain joins TRBV5-1 to TRBJ2-1; TRBD1 agrees at 12 bases. This CDR3 is 18 amino acids long. CDR1 and CDR2 from the germline V gene are SGHRS and YFSETQ. V was clipped by 4 bases and J by 0 bases; unmatched bases: 8. The CDR3 loop reads CASSPRGQGADSYNEQFF. The CDR3 DNA reads TGCGCCAGCAGCCCGAGGGGACAGGGGGCGGACTCCTACAATGAGCAGTTCTTC.

The chain links TRBV18 to TRBJ1-2; tentative D call: TRBD1 (6 bases). V dropped 4 bases and J dropped 4 bases, with 16 bases sitting between them. Germline V gives CDR1 KGHSH, CDR2 LQKENI. This CDR3 has 15 residues. CDR3 protein: CASSLRTEPPYGYTF. Here the CDR3 DNA reads TGTGCCAGCTCACTAAGGACAGAACCACCCTATGGCTACACCTTC.

The sample holds many counts of this clonotype. V and J are TRBV6-6 and TRBJ2-1, with D tentatively TRBD1 (6 bases). This CDR3 contains 13 residues. CDR1 is MNHNY and CDR2 is SVGAGI in the germline V gene (reference sequence). Trimming left V 7 bases short and J 1 base short, with 8 bases between. The CDR3 DNA reads as TGTGCCAGCACACAGGGATCCTACAATGAGCAGTTCTTC. Amino acid sequence: CASTQGSYNEQFF.

This clonotype was detected many times. This chain joins TRBV20-1 and TRBJ1-1; D remains unclear. The V and J ends lost 5 bases and 0 bases respectively, with 19 bases between them. Germline V gene sequence: CDR1 DFQATT, CDR2 SNEGSKA (reference sequence). The CDR3 runs to 16 residues. CDR3 in amino acids: CSAYVPRPFMNTEAFF. In nucleotides, the CDR3 is TGCAGTGCTTACGTGCCGCGGCCATTCATGAACACTGAAGCTTTCTTT.

V usage is TRBV2 and J usage is TRBJ2-6, with D possibly being TRBD2 (5 bases). Germline V gives CDR1 SNHLY, CDR2 FYNNEI. This CDR3 has 14 amino acids. V shed 10 bases and J shed 1 base, with 11 bases lying between them. CDR3 coding DNA: TGTGCCACCCAGGAGGAGTCTGGGGCCAACGTCCTGACTTTC. It is translated as CATQEESGANVLTF.

About this clonotype itself: This may be a read error: a much more frequent sequence differs by one nucleotide. The chain uses TRBV29-1 and TRBJ1-1, with D tentatively TRBD1 (6 bases). The CDR3 runs 14 residues. Between the trimmed V and J ends, which lost 8 bases and 5 bases, there was a span of 21 bases. Germline CDR1 reads SQVTM; CDR2 reads ANQGSEA. CDR3 amino acids: CSSIPRQEGTEAFF. In nucleotides, the CDR3 is TGCAGCTCCATCCCGAGACAGGAGGGAACTGAAGCTTTCTTT.

The gene calls are TRBV28 and TRBJ2-5; TRBD1 matches 7 bases. CDR3 length: 14 residues. The V gene's germline CDR1 is MDHEN and CDR2 SYDVKM. J lost 3 bases, V lost 8 bases, and 9 bases had no gene match. CDR3 sequence reads: CASRPTGKEETQYF. CDR3 DNA sequence: TGTGCCAGCCGTCCGACAGGGAAGGAAGAGACCCAGTACTTC.

This clonotype showed up many times. V usage is TRBV12-3 or TRBV12-4 and J usage is TRBJ1-1; D unclear. The V end was cut by 7 bases, the J end by 0 bases, with 12 bases between. The CDR3 spans 14 residues. The CDR3: CASIWTGMNTEAFF. Here the CDR3 DNA reads TGTGCCAGCATATGGACGGGGATGAACACTGAAGCTTTCTTT.

V gene TRBV9 combines with J gene TRBJ2-2; the D gene is possibly TRBD1 (6 bases). CDR1 SGDLS and CDR2 YYNGEE come from the germline V gene. The CDR3 is made up of 15 amino acids. V was cut by 4 bases and J by 3 bases, with 13 bases left in between. As DNA, the CDR3 is TGTGCCAGCAGCCCGAGCGGACAGTACACCGGGGAGCTGTTTTTT. Protein: CASSPSGQYTGELFF.

There are many counts of this clonotype. The chain has TRBV20-1 and TRBJ1-5; weak D call: TRBD1 (6 bases). CDR1 and CDR2 (germline): DFQATT, SNEGSKA (reference sequence). The CDR3 loop spans 16 amino acids. Trimming removed 0 bases from V and 4 bases from J, with 16 bases in between. The CDR3 coding sequence is TGCAGTGCTAGAGACGATTCCAGGGGAGCTAATCAGCCCCAGCATTTT. Protein: CSARDDSRGANQPQHF.

This clonotype was detected ten times or more. This chain joins TRBV20-1 and TRBJ2-1; 7 bases agree with TRBD1. Per germline, CDR1 DFQATT and CDR2 SNEGSKA (reference sequence). V lost 7 bases to trimming and J lost 3 bases; unmatched junction nucleotides: 9. There are 14 residues in the CDR3. This CDR3 reads CSVVQGLSYNEQFF. In DNA form, the CDR3 reads TGCAGTGTCGTACAGGGGTTAAGCTACAATGAGCAGTTCTTC.

The J gene is TRBJ2-7, the V gene TRBV7-8; TRBD1 might be the D (5 bases). This CDR3 region has 15 residues. V was pared by 2 bases and J by 5 bases, with 16 bases between. Per germline, CDR1 SGHVS and CDR2 FQNEAQ. CDR3 region: CASSLRRVDIHEQYF. Written as DNA, the CDR3 is TGTGCCAGCAGCTTAAGAAGGGTGGACATCCACGAGCAGTACTTC. The variable domain in full, completed from reference TRBV7-8 and TRBJ2-7, reads GAGVSQSPRYKVAKRGQDVALRCDPISGHVSLFWYQQALGQGPEFLTYFQNEAQLDKSGLPSDRFFAERPEGSVSTLKIQRTQQEDSAVYLCASSLRRVDIHEQYFGPGTRLTVT.

The CDR3 is CASSWAGEEKLFF. CDR3 bases: TGCGCCAGCAGCTGGGCAGGGGAAGAAAAACTGTTTTTT. The V gene is TRBV5-1, the J gene TRBJ1-4; D may be TRBD1 (6 bases). Germline lookup yields CDR1 SGHRS and CDR2 YFSETQ. The CDR3 is 13 residues long. V was shortened by 3 bases and J by 8 bases, with 11 bases between the two germline ends.

This clonotype was seen repeatedly, ten times or more. This chain connects TRBV20-1 to TRBJ2-3, with 12 bases identical to TRBD2. The CDR3 is made up of 14 amino acids. The germline CDR1 and CDR2 sequences are DFQATT and SNEGSKA (reference sequence). The CDR3 DNA is TGCAGCTCACCCGGACTAGCGGGGAGGGATACGCAGTATTTT. Encoded protein: CSSPGLAGRDTQYF.

This chain connects TRBV5-5 to TRBJ1-1; D is unclear. From germline, CDR1 is SGHKS and CDR2 YYEKEE (reference sequence). The CDR3 sequence is 14 residues long. V lost 2 bases to trimming and J lost 1 base, with 9 bases between them. The CDR3 here is CASSLEDTNTEAFF. CDR3 DNA sequence: TGTGCCAGCAGCTTAGAGGATACGAACACTGAAGCTTTCTTT.

This clonotype was observed at least ten times. The V gene is TRBV20-1, the J gene TRBJ2-7, with D maybe TRBD2 (5 bases). CDR1 is DFQATT and CDR2 is SNEGSKA in the germline V gene (reference sequence). CDR3 length: 13 residues. The germline V and J ends were trimmed by 6 bases and 3 bases, with 15 bases remaining between them. CDR3 region: CSAEKLDGYEQYV. The CDR3 DNA sequence: TGCAGTGCCGAGAAACTAGACGGCTACGAGCAGTACGTC.

This chain connects TRBV10-3 to TRBJ1-6, with 8 nucleotides matching TRBD1. CDR1 is ENHRY and CDR2 is SYGVKD in the germline V gene. Trimming took 2 bases from V and 7 from J; bases not matched to a gene: 1. There are 14 residues in the CDR3. CDR3 protein: CAISEGQGNSPLHF. As DNA, the CDR3 is TGTGCCATCAGTGAGGGACAGGGAAATTCACCCCTCCACTTT.

V usage is TRBV7-9 and J usage is TRBJ2-5; no reliable D call. The CDR3 runs to 12 residues. Per germline, CDR1 SEHNR and CDR2 FQNEAQ (reference sequence). V was pared by 2 bases and J by 3 bases, with 4 bases between. The CDR3 DNA reads as TGTGCCAGCAGCTTACGAAAAGAGACCCAGTACTTC. Protein sequence: CASSLRKETQYF. Using reference TRBV7-9 and TRBJ2-5 for the parts outside the CDR3, the full variable domain is DTGVSQNPRHKITKRGQNVTFRCDPISEHNRLYWYRQTLGQGPEFLTYFQNEAQLEKSRLLSDRFSAERPKGSFSTLEIQRTEQGDSAMYLCASSLRKETQYFGPGTRLLVL.

The chain links TRBV6-6 to TRBJ2-2; D ambiguous. CDR1 is MNHNY, CDR2 SVGAGI, per germline (reference sequence). Trimming removed 7 bases at V and 6 bases at J, with 9 bases between. The CDR3 runs 12 residues. The CDR3 loop is CASKADPGELFF. The CDR3 DNA reads TGTGCCAGCAAGGCTGATCCCGGGGAGCTGTTTTTT.

This clonotype occurred once. The chain combines TRBV11-3 with TRBJ2-1; weak D call: TRBD1 (7 bases). The CDR3 is made up of 16 amino acids. CDR1 and CDR2 (germline): SGHNT, YENEEA. Between the trimmed V and J ends, which lost 5 bases and 4 bases, there was a span of 18 bases. As DNA, the CDR3 is TGTGCCAGCAGCCCACTTGGAGGGACAGAGTACAATGAGCAGTTCTTC. Residues: CASSPLGGTEYNEQFF. The whole variable domain, filled in from reference TRBV11-3 and TRBJ2-1, reads EAGVVQSPRYKIIEKKQPVAFWCNPISGHNTLYWYLQNLGQGPELLIRYENEEAVDDSQLPKDRFSAERLKGVDSTLKIQPAELGDSAVYLCASSPLGGTEYNEQFFGPGTRLTVL.

This clonotype was seen repeatedly, ten times or more. V gene TRBV5-6 combines with J gene TRBJ1-2, with D unclear. Trimming removed 3 bases from V and 4 bases from J, with 10 bases in between. Germline-derived CDR1 and CDR2 are SGHDT and YYEEEE. The CDR3 spans 13 residues. The CDR3, as DNA: TGTGCCAGCAGCTCGACGTCTGGCTATGGCTACACCTTC. It codes for CASSSTSGYGYTF.

This clonotype was counted between two and nine times. The V call is TRBV11-2, the J call TRBJ2-3; 11 positions match TRBD2. Germline assignment: CDR1 SGHAT and CDR2 FQNNGV. The CDR3 loop spans 18 amino acids. Unmatched junction bases numbered 9, after V lost 0 bases and J lost 4 bases. The CDR3 DNA sequence: TGTGCCAGCAGCTTAGATCGGCTAGCGGGGGGCAGGGCAGATACGCAGTATTTT. Protein: CASSLDRLAGGRADTQYF.

This clonotype was detected ten times or more. CDR3: CASSFSGTNEKLFF. Here the CDR3 DNA reads TGCGCCAGCAGCTTCAGTGGAACTAATGAAAAACTGTTTTTT. The J gene is TRBJ1-4, the V gene TRBV5-1; D ambiguous. Per the germline V gene, CDR1 is SGHRS and CDR2 is YFSETQ. The ends were cut back, 2 bases at V and 1 base at J, with 6 bases in the middle. The CDR3 totals 14 residues.